The T cell receptor (beta chain) under discussion was sequenced for a study of technical replicates of blood from a few donors. Assay used: immunoSEQ multiplex PCR; TCRdb lists only in-frame clones, some missing. The sample records under 70,000 clones, about 86% being singletons. Germline values: CDR1 DFQATT, CDR2 SNEGSKA (reference sequence). V was shortened by 6 bases and J by 6 bases, with 12 bases between the two germline ends. This CDR3 is 11 amino acids long. This chain joins TRBV20-1 and TRBJ2-7; D is possibly TRBD2 (7 bases). This clonotype originated in a human donor in good health. Some clones in this sample may be carry-over from other donors' samples. Sequencing was carried out using PBMCs. Written as DNA, the CDR3 is TGCAGTGCCAAGGGGGGGGGCGAGCAGTACTTC. Translated: CSAKGGGEQYF.